Each of the 11 T cell receptor beta chains below was sequenced from the same sample in a study of vaccination effects on CD4 cells after COVID-19. Ahead of sequencing, the ViraFEST assay grew antigen-specific CD4+ T cells using viral peptide pools. It was after around 10 days of culture that CD4+ T cells were isolated. The person had PCR-confirmed SARS-CoV-2 infection between March and December 2020. Each participant was given two doses of one vaccine (BNT162b2 or mRNA-1273). Antigen specificity for these receptors is unknown. Produced via immunoSEQ multiplex PCR; TCRdb's table is partial and in-frame only. The data show 15,000 to 20,000 clones, with over 65% seen just once and approximately 21% held by the top ten. This sample comprised CD4+ T cells from PBMCs cultured with SARS-CoV-2 spike peptides, obtained after COVID-19 vaccination. These receptors were taken from a human donor who had a prior SARS-CoV-2 infection.

The CDR3: CASSSPTQLNTEAFF. In nucleotides, the CDR3 is TGTGCCAGCAGCTCCCCGACACAACTGAACACTGAAGCTTTCTTT. The rearrangement uses TRBV11-1 and TRBJ1-1; D gene uncertain. V dropped 4 bases and J dropped 0 bases, with 12 bases sitting between them. CDR1 SGHAT and CDR2 FQDESV come from the germline V gene (reference sequence). The CDR3 covers 15 residues. The full variable domain, with the rest looked up from reference TRBV11-1 and TRBJ1-1, is EAEVAQSPRYKITEKSQAVAFWCDPISGHATLYWYRQILGQGPELLVQFQDESVVDDSQLPKDRFSAERLKGVDSTLKIQPAELGDSAMYLCASSSPTQLNTEAFFGQGTRLTVV.

This clone turned up a few times. The V gene is TRBV11-3, the J gene TRBJ2-1, with no clear D. V was cut by 4 bases and J by 0 bases, with 13 bases left in between. CDR3 length: 16 amino acids. Germline V gene lookup returns CDR1 SGHNT and CDR2 YENEEA. The CDR3 DNA reads TGTGCCAGCAGCTACCGATTGACCCGCTCCTACAATGAGCAGTTCTTC. It translates to CASSYRLTRSYNEQFF.

J is TRBJ2-7 and V is TRBV4-3; D might be TRBD1 (5 bases). Trimming removed 1 base from V and 6 bases from J, with 10 bases in between. Germline V lookup: CDR1 LGHNA, CDR2 YSLEER. The CDR3 consists of 13 residues. As DNA, the CDR3 is TGCGCCAGCAGCCAAGCCAGGGTCTCCGAGCAGTACTTC. Translating it yields CASSQARVSEQYF.

The chain links TRBV9 to TRBJ2-1; 10 nucleotides align to TRBD1. CDR1 is SGDLS, CDR2 YYNGEE, per germline. J gave up 7 bases and V 4 bases, and 11 bases lay outside the gene matches. The CDR3 runs 16 residues. The CDR3 loop is CASSTSRDRGLNEQFF. The CDR3 bases are TGTGCCAGCAGCACAAGCCGTGACAGGGGGCTAAATGAGCAGTTCTTC.

This chain joins TRBV10-3 and TRBJ1-6; D may be TRBD1 (6 bases). Trimming took 7 bases from V and 7 from J, leaving 11 bases between them. The CDR3 has 13 amino acids. Germline CDR1 is ENHRY and CDR2 is SYGVKD. CDR3 sequence reads: CAINQGNNSPLHF. As DNA, the CDR3 is TGTGCCATCAACCAGGGGAACAATTCACCCCTCCACTTT.

V gene TRBV18 combines with J gene TRBJ2-3; 13 bases line up with TRBD2. Trimming took 8 bases from V and 8 from J; bases not matched to a gene: 4. Germline lookup yields CDR1 KGHSH and CDR2 LQKENI. This CDR3 has 13 residues. CDR3 sequence: CASAGTSGVTQYF. The CDR3 DNA follows: TGTGCCAGCGCCGGGACTAGCGGGGTTACGCAGTATTTT.

The rearrangement links TRBV6-5 to TRBJ2-7; possibly TRBD2 for D (5 bases). CDR1 and CDR2 from the germline V gene are MNHEY and SVGAGI. CDR3 length: 12 residues. With 6 bases removed from V and 6 bases from J, the gap between germline ends came to 12 bases. CDR3 sequence: CASSPTGVEQYF. The CDR3 coding sequence is TGTGCCAGCAGCCCGACCGGGGTCGAGCAGTACTTC.

A single count supports this clone. The rearrangement joins TRBV21-1 to TRBJ1-5; whether TRBD1, the table's D call, matches the DNA was not checked. TRBV21-1 is recorded as a pseudogene. The CDR3 sequence is 13 residues long. The CDR3, as DNA: TGTGCCAGGGACAGGGGGCGGGTTCAGCCCCAGCATTTT. Residues: CARDRGRVQPQHF.

This chain joins TRBV18 and TRBJ1-2, with 7 bases fitting TRBD1. Losses at the gene ends were 0 bases for V and 4 bases for J; bases not matched to a gene: 14. Germline CDR1 is KGHSH and CDR2 is LQKENI. CDR3 length equals 18 residues. DNA of the CDR3: TGTGCCAGCTCACCACCGACGAGACAGGGCCCCCGGGCCTATGGCTACACCTTC. Its translation: CASSPPTRQGPRAYGYTF. The entire variable domain, with the rest obtained from reference TRBV18 and TRBJ1-2, is as follows: NAGVMQNPRHLVRRRGQEARLRCSPMKGHSHVYWYRQLPEEGLKFMVYLQKENIIDESGMPKERFSAEFPKEGPSILRIQQVVRGDSAAYFCASSPPTRQGPRAYGYTFGSGTRLTVV.

This chain links TRBV27 with TRBJ2-5, with D perhaps matching TRBD2 (7 bases). There are 15 residues in the CDR3. V was trimmed by 5 bases and J by 5 bases, leaving 18 bases between them. CDR1 and CDR2 from the germline V gene are MNHEY and SMNVEV (reference sequence). This CDR3 reads CASSGLRGAGETQYF. CDR3 nucleotide sequence: TGTGCCAGCAGTGGGCTCCGGGGGGCGGGTGAGACCCAGTACTTC.

This sequence joins TRBV5-6 and TRBJ2-5; TRBD1 or TRBD2 may be the D gene (5 bases each). Trimming cost V 1 base and J 4 bases, with 11 bases left between them. The CDR3 has 14 residues. Germline assignment: CDR1 SGHDT and CDR2 YYEEEE. Written as DNA, the CDR3 is TGTGCCAGCAGCTTGCTTCCAGGGAGAGAGACCCAGTACTTC. It specifies CASSLLPGRETQYF. Full variable domain (remainder filled in from reference TRBV5-6 and TRBJ2-5): DAGVTQSPTHLIKTRGQQVTLRCSPKSGHDTVSWYQQALGQGPQFIFQYYEEEERQRGNFPDRFSGHQFPNYSSELNVNALLLGDSALYLCASSLLPGRETQYFGPGTRLLVL.